The clone carrying this T cell receptor (beta chain) was observed a few times. The target antigen is unknown. Study-level results: Tumor Treg TCRs overlapped most with tumor naive CD4+ cells. Tumor memory CD4+ T cell TCR gene usage clustered with blood and lymph node memory CD4+ cells and lymph node naive CD4+ cells. Larger-cohort validation covered only one TCR beta V-J rearrangement.

Full-length variable regions came from constant-region reverse primers plus semi-nested Nested Universal Primer A PCR. TCRdb processed the 5' RACE reads anew with MiXCR; each CDR3 protein has one entry. There are about 6,000 distinct CDR3 sequences in the sample; around 56% occur only once, and about 12% lies in the top ten. This TCR derives from a female donor with breast cancer. Sequenced sample: naive CD4+ T cells sorted from blood. Subset given: naive CD4+ T cells, CD4+CD45RA+CD25-.

CDR3 bases: TGTGCCAGCAGCACAGCCCGAGAGGGCAAAAACATTCAGTACTTC. Protein sequence: CASSTAREGKNIQYF. The V and J genes are TRBV11-2 and TRBJ2-4, with a weak D call TRBD2 (5 bases). The CDR3 is made up of 15 amino acids. Trimming stripped 5 bases from V and 3 bases from J, with 14 bases between. The germline gives CDR1 SGHAT, CDR2 FQNNGV. The full variable domain, rest sourced from reference TRBV11-2 and TRBJ2-4, is EAGVAQSPRYKIIEKRQSVAFWCNPISGHATLYWYQQILGQGPKLLIQFQNNGVVDDSQLPKDRFSAERLKGVDSTLKIQPAKLEDSAVYLCASSTAREGKNIQYFGAGTRLSVL.